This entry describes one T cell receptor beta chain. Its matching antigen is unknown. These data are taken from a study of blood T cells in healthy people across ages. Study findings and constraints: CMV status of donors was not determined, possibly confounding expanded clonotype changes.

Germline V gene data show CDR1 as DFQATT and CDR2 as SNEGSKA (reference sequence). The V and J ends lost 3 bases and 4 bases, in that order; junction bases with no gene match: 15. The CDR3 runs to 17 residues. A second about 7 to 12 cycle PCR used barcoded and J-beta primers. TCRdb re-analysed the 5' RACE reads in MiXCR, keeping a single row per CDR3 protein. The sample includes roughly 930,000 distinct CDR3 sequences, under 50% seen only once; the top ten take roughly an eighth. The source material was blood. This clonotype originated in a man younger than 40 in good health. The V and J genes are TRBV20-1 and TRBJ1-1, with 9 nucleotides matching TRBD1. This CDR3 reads CSARGSPGQGWGTEAFF. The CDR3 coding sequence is TGCAGTGCTAGGGGTTCCCCGGGACAGGGATGGGGCACTGAAGCTTTCTTT.